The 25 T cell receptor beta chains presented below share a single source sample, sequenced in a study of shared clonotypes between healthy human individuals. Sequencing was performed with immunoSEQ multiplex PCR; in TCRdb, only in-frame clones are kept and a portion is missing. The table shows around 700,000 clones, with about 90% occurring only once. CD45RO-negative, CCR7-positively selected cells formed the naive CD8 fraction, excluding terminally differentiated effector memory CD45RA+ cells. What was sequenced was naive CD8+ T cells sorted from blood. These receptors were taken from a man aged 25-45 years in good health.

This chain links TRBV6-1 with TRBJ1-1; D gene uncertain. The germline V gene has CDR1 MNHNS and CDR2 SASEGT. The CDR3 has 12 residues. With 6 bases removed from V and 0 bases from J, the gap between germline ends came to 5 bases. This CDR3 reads CASRGLNTEAFF. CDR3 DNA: TGTGCCAGCAGGGGCTTGAACACTGAAGCTTTCTTT.

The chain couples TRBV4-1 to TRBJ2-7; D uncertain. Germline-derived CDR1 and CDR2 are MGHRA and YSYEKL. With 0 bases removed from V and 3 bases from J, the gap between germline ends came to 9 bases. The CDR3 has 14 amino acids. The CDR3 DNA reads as TGCGCCAGCAGCCAAGAGCCAGGCCTCTACGAGCAGTACTTC. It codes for CASSQEPGLYEQYF.

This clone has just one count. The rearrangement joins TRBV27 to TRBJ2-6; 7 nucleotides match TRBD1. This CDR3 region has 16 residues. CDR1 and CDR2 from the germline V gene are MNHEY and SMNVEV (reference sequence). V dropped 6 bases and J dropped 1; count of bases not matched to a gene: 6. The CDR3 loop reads CASRAGTASGANVLTF. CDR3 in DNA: TGTGCCAGCAGAGCCGGGACAGCGTCTGGGGCCAACGTCCTGACTTTC.

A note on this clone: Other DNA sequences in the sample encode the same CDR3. The CDR3 region is CASSVAGLGHNEQFF. CDR3 nucleotide sequence: TGTGCCAGCAGCGTAGCGGGACTAGGTCACAATGAGCAGTTCTTC. The rearrangement joins TRBV9 to TRBJ2-1; 8 bases agree with TRBD2. J lost 5 bases, V lost 0 bases, and 4 bases had no gene match. Germline V gene lookup returns CDR1 SGDLS and CDR2 YYNGEE. The CDR3 is 15 residues long.

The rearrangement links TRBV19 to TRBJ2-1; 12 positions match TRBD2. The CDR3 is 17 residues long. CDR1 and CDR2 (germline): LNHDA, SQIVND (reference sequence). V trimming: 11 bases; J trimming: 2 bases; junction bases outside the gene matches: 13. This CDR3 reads CAGETSGSTPPYNEQFF. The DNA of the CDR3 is TGTGCCGGAGAGACTAGCGGGAGCACCCCCCCCTACAATGAGCAGTTCTTC.

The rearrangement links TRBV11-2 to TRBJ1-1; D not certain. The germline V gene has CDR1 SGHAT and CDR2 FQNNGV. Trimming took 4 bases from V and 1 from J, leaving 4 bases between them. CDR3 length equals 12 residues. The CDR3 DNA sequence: TGTGCCAGCAGCTCGCAGAACACTGAAGCTTTCTTT. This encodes CASSSQNTEAFF.

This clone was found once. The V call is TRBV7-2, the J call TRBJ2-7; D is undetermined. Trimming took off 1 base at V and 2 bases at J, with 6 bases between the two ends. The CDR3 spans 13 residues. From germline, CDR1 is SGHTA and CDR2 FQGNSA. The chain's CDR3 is CASSLDGTYEQYF. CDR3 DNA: TGTGCCAGCAGCTTAGACGGAACCTACGAGCAGTACTTC.

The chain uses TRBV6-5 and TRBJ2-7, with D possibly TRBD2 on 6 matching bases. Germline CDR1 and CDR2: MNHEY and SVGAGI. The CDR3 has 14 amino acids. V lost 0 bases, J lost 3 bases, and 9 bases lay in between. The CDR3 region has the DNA TGTGCCAGCAGTTACTCGGGGGGAGACTACGAGCAGTACTTC. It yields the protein CASSYSGGDYEQYF.

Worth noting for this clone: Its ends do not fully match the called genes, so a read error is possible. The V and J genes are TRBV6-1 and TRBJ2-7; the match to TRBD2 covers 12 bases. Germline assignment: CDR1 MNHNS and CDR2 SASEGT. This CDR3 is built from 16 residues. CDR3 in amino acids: CAGSVLTSGREYEQYF. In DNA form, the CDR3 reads TGTGCCGGCAGTGTTCTGACTAGCGGGAGAGAATACGAGCAGTACTTC.

The CDR3 reads CASSLGLAGGHEQFF. In nucleotides, the CDR3 is TGCGCCAGCAGCTTGGGACTAGCGGGAGGCCATGAGCAGTTCTTC. The chain links TRBV5-1 to TRBJ2-1, with TRBD2 identical over 13 bases. Trimming removed 0 bases from V and 8 bases from J; junction bases left unmatched: 2. The CDR3 contains 15 residues. Germline V gene data show CDR1 as SGHRS and CDR2 as YFSETQ. The full variable domain, with the rest looked up from reference TRBV5-1 and TRBJ2-1, is KAGVTQTPRYLIKTRGQQVTLSCSPISGHRSVSWYQQTPGQGLQFLFEYFSETQRNKGNFPGRFSGRQFSNSRSEMNVSTLELGDSALYLCASSLGLAGGHEQFFGPGTRLTVL.

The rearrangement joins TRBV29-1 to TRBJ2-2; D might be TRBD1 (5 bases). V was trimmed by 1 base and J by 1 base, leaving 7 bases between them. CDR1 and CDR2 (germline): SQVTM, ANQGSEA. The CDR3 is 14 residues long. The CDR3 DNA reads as TGCAGCGTTGAAGGCCAGGGGAACACCGGGGAGCTGTTTTTT. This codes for CSVEGQGNTGELFF.

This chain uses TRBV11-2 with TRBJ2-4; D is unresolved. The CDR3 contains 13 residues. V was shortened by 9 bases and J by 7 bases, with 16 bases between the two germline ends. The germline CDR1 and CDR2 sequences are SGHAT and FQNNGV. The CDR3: CASTPEYGNIQYF. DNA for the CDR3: TGTGCCAGTACCCCGGAGTATGGGAACATTCAGTACTTC.

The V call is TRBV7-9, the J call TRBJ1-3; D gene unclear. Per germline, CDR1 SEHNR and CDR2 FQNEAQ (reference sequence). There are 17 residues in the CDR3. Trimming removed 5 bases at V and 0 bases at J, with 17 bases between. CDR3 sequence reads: CASSLGFGENSGNTIYF. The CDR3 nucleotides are TGTGCCAGCAGCCTAGGATTTGGGGAAAACTCTGGAAACACCATATATTTT.

CDR3 residues: CASSPFGDEQYF. CDR3 DNA: TGTGCCAGCAGCCCCTTCGGGGACGAGCAGTACTTC. J is TRBJ2-7 and V is TRBV27; maybe TRBD2 (5 bases). Germline V gives CDR1 MNHEY, CDR2 SMNVEV (reference sequence). The V end was cut by 6 bases, the J end by 5 bases, with 11 bases between. CDR3 length: 12 amino acids.

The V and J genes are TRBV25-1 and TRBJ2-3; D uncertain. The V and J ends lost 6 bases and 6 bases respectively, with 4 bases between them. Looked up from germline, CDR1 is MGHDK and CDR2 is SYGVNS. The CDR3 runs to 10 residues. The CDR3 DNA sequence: TGTGCCAGCAGCCTGGATACGCAGTATTTT. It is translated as CASSLDTQYF.

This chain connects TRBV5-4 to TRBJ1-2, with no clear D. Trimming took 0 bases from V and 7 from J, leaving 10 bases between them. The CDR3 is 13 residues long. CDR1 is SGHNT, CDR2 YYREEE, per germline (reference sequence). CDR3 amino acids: CASSLVGGGGYTF. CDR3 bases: TGTGCCAGCAGCTTGGTGGGCGGCGGTGGCTACACCTTC.

In DNA form, the CDR3 reads TGTGCCAGCAGCTCAGCGAACGATCAGAACACTGAAGCTTTCTTT. Protein product: CASSSANDQNTEAFF. The V call is TRBV7-9, the J call TRBJ1-1; D remains unclear. Trimming stripped 4 bases from V and 1 base from J, with 13 bases between. Germline values: CDR1 SEHNR, CDR2 FQNEAQ (reference sequence). There are 15 residues in the CDR3.

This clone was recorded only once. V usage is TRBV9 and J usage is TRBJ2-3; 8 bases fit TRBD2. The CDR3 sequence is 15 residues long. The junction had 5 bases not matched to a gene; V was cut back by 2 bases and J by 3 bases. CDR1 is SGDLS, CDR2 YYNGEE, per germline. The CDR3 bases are TGTGCCAGCAGCGTCAGCGGGAGTGTGACAGATACGCAGTATTTT. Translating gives CASSVSGSVTDTQYF.

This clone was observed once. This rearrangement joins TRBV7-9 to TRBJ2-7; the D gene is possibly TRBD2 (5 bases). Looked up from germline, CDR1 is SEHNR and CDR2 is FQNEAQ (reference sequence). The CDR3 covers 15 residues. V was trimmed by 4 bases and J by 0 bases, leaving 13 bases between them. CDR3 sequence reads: CASSYPERSSYEQYF. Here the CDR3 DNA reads TGTGCCAGCAGCTACCCTGAGCGGAGCTCCTACGAGCAGTACTTC.

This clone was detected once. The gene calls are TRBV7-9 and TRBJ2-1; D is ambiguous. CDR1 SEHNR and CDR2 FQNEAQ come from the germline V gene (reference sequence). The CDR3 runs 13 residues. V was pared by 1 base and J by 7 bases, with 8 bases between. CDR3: CASSLGSVNEQFF. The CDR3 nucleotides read TGTGCCAGCAGCTTAGGATCAGTAAATGAGCAGTTCTTC. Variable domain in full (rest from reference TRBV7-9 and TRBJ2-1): DTGVSQNPRHKITKRGQNVTFRCDPISEHNRLYWYRQTLGQGPEFLTYFQNEAQLEKSRLLSDRFSAERPKGSFSTLEIQRTEQGDSAMYLCASSLGSVNEQFFGPGTRLTVL.

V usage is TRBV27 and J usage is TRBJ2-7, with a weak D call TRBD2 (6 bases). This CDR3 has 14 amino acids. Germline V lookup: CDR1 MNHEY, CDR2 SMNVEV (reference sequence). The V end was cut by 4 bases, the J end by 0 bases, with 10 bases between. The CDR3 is CASSSGGDSYEQYF. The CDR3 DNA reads TGTGCCAGCAGTTCGGGCGGGGACTCCTACGAGCAGTACTTC.

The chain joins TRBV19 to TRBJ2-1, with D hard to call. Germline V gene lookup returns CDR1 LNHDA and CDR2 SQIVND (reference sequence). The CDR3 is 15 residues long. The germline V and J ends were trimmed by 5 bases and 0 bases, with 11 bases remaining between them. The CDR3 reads CASSPSMSSYNEQFF. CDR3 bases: TGTGCCAGTAGTCCAAGCATGAGCTCCTACAATGAGCAGTTCTTC.

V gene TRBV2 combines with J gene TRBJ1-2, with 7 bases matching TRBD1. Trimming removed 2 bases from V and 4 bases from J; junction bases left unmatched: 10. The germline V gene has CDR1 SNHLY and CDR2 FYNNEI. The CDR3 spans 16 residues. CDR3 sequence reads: CASSEKGAQYFYGYTF. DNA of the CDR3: TGTGCCAGCAGTGAAAAGGGGGCGCAGTATTTCTATGGCTACACCTTC.

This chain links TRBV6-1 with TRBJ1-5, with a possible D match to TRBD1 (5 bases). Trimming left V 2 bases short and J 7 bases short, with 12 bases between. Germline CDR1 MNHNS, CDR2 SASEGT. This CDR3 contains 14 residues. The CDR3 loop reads CASSEREGLQPQHF. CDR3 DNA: TGTGCCAGCAGTGAACGAGAGGGGTTGCAGCCCCAGCATTTT.

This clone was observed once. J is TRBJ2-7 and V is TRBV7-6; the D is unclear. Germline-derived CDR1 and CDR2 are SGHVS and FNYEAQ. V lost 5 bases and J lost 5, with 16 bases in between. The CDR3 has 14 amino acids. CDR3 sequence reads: CASSPEANGDEQYF. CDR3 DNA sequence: TGTGCCAGCAGCCCAGAAGCTAACGGAGACGAGCAGTACTTC.